What follows are 7 T cell receptor beta chains derived from one specimen sequenced in a study of OX40 agonist ivuxolimab in advanced cancers. TCRdb keeps only in-frame clones here, not all; method: immunoSEQ multiplex PCR. The sample lists some 95,000 clones, 88% occurring once. The source was CD4+ or CD8+ T cells sorted from blood, collected in a trial of the OX40 agonist ivuxolimab. The receptors shown here come from an adult with an advanced solid tumor such as melanoma, head and neck, liver or kidney cancer.

This rearrangement joins TRBV5-4 to TRBJ2-5; D unresolved. This CDR3 is built from 13 residues. The germline V gene has CDR1 SGHNT and CDR2 YYREEE (reference sequence). Trimming removed 0 bases from V and 4 bases from J, with 7 bases in between. CDR3: CASSLVGLETQYF. DNA for the CDR3: TGTGCCAGCAGCTTGGTCGGGTTAGAGACCCAGTACTTC.

The chain carries TRBV5-1 and TRBJ1-1; possibly TRBD1 for D (5 bases). Germline V gives CDR1 SGHRS, CDR2 YFSETQ. CDR3 length equals 14 residues. V shed 0 bases and J shed 4 bases, with 10 bases lying between them. CDR3 bases: TGCGCCAGCAGCTTGGGGGTACAGGCCACTGAAGCTTTCTTT. This gives the protein CASSLGVQATEAFF.

The genes are TRBV5-4 and TRBJ1-5, with D unresolved. V was clipped by 0 bases and J by 7 bases, with 11 bases between them. From germline, CDR1 is SGHNT and CDR2 YYREEE (reference sequence). This CDR3 is built from 14 residues. The CDR3 is CASSLAGVGQPQHF. The CDR3 DNA reads TGTGCCAGCAGCTTGGCCGGAGTGGGGCAGCCCCAGCATTTT.

The rearrangement joins TRBV6-1 to TRBJ1-3; a weak D match, TRBD1 (5 bases). The CDR3 length is 16 residues. V gave up 0 bases and J gave up 4 bases, with 13 bases separating them. Germline assignment: CDR1 MNHNS and CDR2 SASEGT. CDR3 DNA sequence: TGTGCCAGCAGTGAAGCGAATTCAGGGAGGGGAAACACCATATATTTT. Its translation is CASSEANSGRGNTIYF.

V gene TRBV29-1 combines with J gene TRBJ2-5; 8 bases fit TRBD1. This CDR3 is built from 13 residues. Germline lookup yields CDR1 SQVTM and CDR2 ANQGSEA. V gave up 0 bases and J gave up 4 bases; unmatched junction bases: 1. The CDR3 DNA follows: TGCAGCGTTGAAGACAGGGGGCTAGAGACCCAGTACTTC. Translation gives CSVEDRGLETQYF.

This clone has only a few counts. The genes are TRBV5-6 and TRBJ1-1; TRBD1 is a possible D gene (6 bases). CDR1 is SGHDT and CDR2 is YYEEEE in the germline V gene. CDR3 size: 14 residues. Trimming stripped 2 bases from V and 4 bases from J, with 12 bases between. As DNA, the CDR3 is TGTGCCAGCAGCTTTTTTAACAGGGCCACTGAAGCTTTCTTT. Its protein product is CASSFFNRATEAFF.

The chain has TRBV7-8 and TRBJ1-1; D is possibly TRBD1 (6 bases). V was trimmed by 3 bases and J by 1 base, leaving 9 bases between them. Germline CDR1 is SGHVS and CDR2 is FQNEAQ. The CDR3 contains 14 residues. The CDR3 loop reads CASSLDRANTEAFF. The CDR3 DNA sequence: TGTGCCAGCAGCTTGGACAGAGCGAACACTGAAGCTTTCTTT.